A selection of T cell receptor beta chains follows, all from one sample in a study of cytomegalovirus exposure and HLA in healthy donors. Measured with immunoSEQ multiplex PCR; TCRdb has only the in-frame clones, and not every one. This table has approximately 140,000 clones, 84% appearing once. The material sequenced was PBMCs. All receptors derive from a man aged 45-60 years in good health and CMV-seronegative. CDR3s include the opening cysteine and the closing phenylalanine or tryptophan. A D gene is named only where the DNA matches it firmly. The size of a clone is reported for some rows only, either as once, few or many, or as a class for expanded clones.

>TRBV27|.|TRBJ1-1|.
TGTGCCAGCAGTTTCAGGGTAGATATTGAAGCTTTCTTT
CASSFRVDIEAFF
>TRBV7-8|.|TRBJ2-3|.
TGTGCCAGCAGCTTAGTCGGGGGAAACGCAGATACGCAGTATTTT
CASSLVGGNADTQYF
>TRBV19|TRBD1|TRBJ2-7|.
TGTGCCAGTAGTATAGACCGGGACAGATTATACGAGCAGTACTTC
CASSIDRDRLYEQYF
>TRBV10-3|TRBD2|TRBJ2-7|.
TGTGCCATCAGTGTAAGGGACTACTACGAGCAGTACTTC
CAISVRDYYEQYF
>TRBV7-9|TRBD1|TRBJ1-2|.
TGTGCCAGCAGCCTTGGGACAGGGATCTATGGCTACACCTTC
CASSLGTGIYGYTF
>TRBV7-2|TRBD1|TRBJ2-3|.
TGTGCCAGCAGCTTTTCGTCAGGGGGTGTTTCAGATACGCAGTATTTT
CASSFSSGGVSDTQYF
>TRBV5-4|.|TRBJ2-2|.
TGTGCCAGCAGCCCGCCGGACAGCGACGGGACCGGGGAGCTGTTTTTT
CASSPPDSDGTGELFF
>TRBV19|.|TRBJ1-5|.
TGTGCCAGTAGTATCGTTTTCAGGGAAGTTCGTCAGCCCCAGCATTTT
CASSIVFREVRQPQHF
>TRBV4-3|TRBD1|TRBJ2-3|.
TGCGCCAGCAGCCAGGACAGGAGTACTGTAGATACGCAGTATTTT
CASSQDRSTVDTQYF
>TRBV6-5|.|TRBJ1-5|.
TGTGCCAGCAGTCGTACAGGCAATCAGCCCCAGCATTTT
CASSRTGNQPQHF
>TRBV9|.|TRBJ1-1|.
TGTGCCAGCAGCAGCCGTACGAACACTGAAGCTTTCTTT
CASSSRTNTEAFF
>TRBV2|TRBD2|TRBJ2-5|.
TGTGCCAGCACGGGGCGTATTAGCGGGGGCCTCCGGGAGACCCAGTACTTC
CASTGRISGGLRETQYF
>TRBV25-1|.|TRBJ1-1|few
TGTGCCAGCAGTGAATATCGAAAAGATGGGGGCGCGAGCACTGAAGCTTTCTTT
CASSEYRKDGGASTEAFF
>TRBV19|.|TRBJ2-2|.
TGTGCCAGTAGTATTTGGGGGCTCGGCGGGGAGCTGTTTTTT
CASSIWGLGGELFF
>TRBV9|TRBD1|TRBJ1-5|.
TGTGCCAGCAGCGTGGATGGACAGGGGCCACAGCCCCAGCATTTT
CASSVDGQGPQPQHF